This TCR beta chain was identified in a study of Tregs in tolerant kidney transplant recipients. Study-wide results and caveats: In tolerant patients, donor-specific Tregs outgrew total Tregs, suggesting antigen-driven expansion.

Germline assignment: CDR1 SGHNT and CDR2 YYREEE (reference sequence). The J segment lost 7 bases and the V segment lost 4 bases, leaving 6 bases of the junction unmatched. The CDR3 sequence is 16 residues long. Profiled with immunoSEQ multiplex PCR; TCRdb holds only in-frame clones, not every one. The data hold around 85,000 clones, with approximately 90% observed a single time. As concerns this clone: Its antigen is not identified.

The starting material was Tregs from blood, obtained before the transplant. This receptor was identified in a human donor who received a combined kidney and bone marrow transplant. The rearrangement links TRBV5-4 to TRBJ2-1, with 15 bases that match TRBD2. As DNA, the CDR3 is TGTGCCAGCAGCCGTGGACTAGCGGGAGGGAGGAATGAGCAGTTCTTC. Its protein is CASSRGLAGGRNEQFF. The variable domain in full, with the rest retrieved from reference TRBV5-4 and TRBJ2-1, is ETGVTQSPTHLIKTRGQQVTLRCSSQSGHNTVSWYQQALGQGPQFIFQYYREEENGRGNFPPRFSGLQFPNYSSELNVNALELDDSALYLCASSRGLAGGRNEQFFGPGTRLTVL.